What follows describes a single T cell receptor (beta chain). What it binds is unknown. In building TCR beta libraries, iRepertoire HTBI primers were used together with Arm-PCR of CDR3 regions. Each CDR3 protein is one row after TCRdb ran MiXCR on the multiplex PCR reads. This sample carries about 540,000 distinct CDR3 sequences, about 13% of them seen once, and the ten largest clones take 8.5% to 10%. Noted time point: newly diagnosed GD, antithyroid drugs for less than 3 months. From RNA extracted from PBMCs, the TCR library was made. By American Thyroid Association guidelines, Graves' disease was diagnosed in the cohort. The sample comes from a study of regulatory T cells in long-lasting Graves disease. The CDR3 has 16 amino acids. The germline V and J ends were trimmed by 5 bases and 6 bases, with 19 bases remaining between them. CDR1 and CDR2 from the germline V gene are ENHRY and SYGVKD. Regarding the study as a whole: Shared public clonotypes totalled approximately 3,000 in persistent patients, compared with about 960 in new patients.

This sample was also put to use in a study of T cells in Graves' hyperthyroidism and ophthalmopathy. As that report states: Each patient was aged 18 to 65 and had newly diagnosed hyperthyroidism of under 2 months' duration. In the first-round RT-PCR of the TCR CDR3, the HTBI primer set was used.

The rearrangement links TRBV10-3 to TRBJ2-2; D is unresolved. The specimen was peripheral blood mononuclear cells (PBMCs), collected at new diagnosis, from a patient treated with antithyroid drugs. This receptor was identified in a man aged 25-45 years with Graves disease. CDR3 nucleotide sequence: TGTGCCATCAGTATCAACAGAATCGGATATTCCGGGGAGCTGTTTTTT. Protein sequence: CAISINRIGYSGELFF.